Included here is one TCR beta chain sequence, with context. No antigen is known for it. No clone much larger than this one lies a single base away; base qualities are absent. This entry comes from a study of blood T cell repertoires in COVID-19 (dated by TCRdb to the early 2020s). General notes on the study: Samples from collaborators originated in the United States, Italy and Spain and spanned both the acute and convalescent phases of COVID-19. The material from the prospective study consisted of cDNA or gDNA derived from T cells, B-cell-depleted T cells, or PBMCs. The dataset comprised deeply sampled blood TCRbeta repertoires from subjects exposed to, actively infected with, or recovered from COVID-19. The repertoires were released in a freely available public database meant as a resource for research on the immune response to SARS-CoV-2. The samples were drawn from the first 160 participants of the ongoing ImmuneRACE study and from roughly 1,300 subjects provided by 6 global collaborators. A de-identified subject ID, COVID-19 status, age in years and sex were almost always included in the sample metadata. HLA class I and class II types, where available, came from metadata supplied by the sample provider rather than from assay-based typing.

TCRbeta CDR3 regions were amplified from genomic DNA by means of the immunoSEQ Assay, a bias-controlled multiplex PCR. In the paper's pipeline: The number of nucleated cells in each sample was estimated by amplification of reference gene primers within the assay. To quantify the absolute abundance of each unique TCRbeta CDR3 rearrangement, sequence reads were collapsed and filtered. Productive Simpson clonality was computed per sample as the square root of Simpson's diversity index over productive rearrangements. As stored in TCRdb, this immuneACCESS dataset retains in-frame rearrangements with V and J assigned. A fraction of the clones does not appear; measured against another copy, unresolved V genes explain less than half of the discrepancy, and the remainder lacks a known reason. V and J calls and clone size are as listed in that table; D and trimming were resolved from the DNA. This sample comprises some 62,000 clones, 88% of them detected only once. Of the sample, more than 4% falls within the top ten clones.

Collaborating institutions collected whole blood in K2EDTA tubes following their own protocols. For TCRbeta analysis, collaborators shipped samples as frozen whole blood, isolated PBMCs, or DNA extracted from either of those sample types. General findings and caveats noted by the study authors: How much clinical and demographic metadata was included differed by source and by participant, and the metadata was provided uncurated.

Sequenced sample: peripheral blood. The sequence was collected from a human donor in a cohort sampled during active COVID-19.

The base sequence is TGTGCCAGCACCAAACCGACAGGGGTCAACACTGAAGCTTTCTTT. This is translated as CASTKPTGVNTEAFF. Rearrangement joined TRBV5-8 to TRBJ1-1, and TRBD1 matches 8 of the central bases. V is trimmed back by 6 bases and J by 2 bases, and the junction contains 9 bases that no gene match accounts for. The cysteine opens and the phenylalanine closes a CDR3 of 15 amino acids. The entry retains the CDR3 DNA only, 45 bases that are in frame from base 1. CDR1 is given as SGHTS and CDR2 as YDEGEE, both from the germline V gene.